The clone carrying this TCR beta chain has a single count. Its antigen is undetermined. Purities in excess of 95% were seen in all sorted populations. The data were taken from a study of beta chain features in type 1 diabetes. There are 18 residues in the CDR3. Germline loops: CDR1 SGHAT, CDR2 FQNNGV. V gave up 5 bases and J gave up 2 bases; unmatched junction bases: 12. Isolated RNA was reverse transcribed in full, so expressed TCRB transcripts were sequenced. TCRdb's copy holds only in-frame clones and misses some; the assay was immunoSEQ multiplex PCR. The data contain hundreds of thousands of clones, 15% of them singletons. Notes on the study in general: Type 1 diabetes patients showed a moderate but significant shortening of TCRB CDR3s in all four CD4+ subsets. TCRB repertoires of naive, central memory and Treg cells appeared more similar among patients than among healthy donors. VDJ junctions in type 1 diabetes patients carried more deletions and fewer insertions.

This TCR came from a man aged 18 to 29 with type 1 diabetes. Input material: naive CD4+ T cells from blood. The chain employs TRBV11-2 and TRBJ1-2; the match to TRBD1 covers 12 bases. The CDR3 sequence is CASSLTGTGGIANYGYTF. In nucleotides, the CDR3 is TGTGCCAGCAGCCTAACCGGGACAGGGGGCATAGCGAACTATGGCTACACCTTC.